This T cell receptor beta chain was documented in a study of T-cell reconstitution after alpha-beta-depleted transplantation in children. This clonotype was observed at least ten times. Preparation of the TCRbeta library was carried out with unique molecular identifiers. MiXCR, applied by TCRdb to the PCR reads, yields one record per CDR3 protein. The profile shows about 260,000 distinct CDR3 sequences, approximately 8% of them singletons. Trimming took 3 bases from V and 1 from J, leaving 14 bases between them. CDR3 size: 16 residues. Germline V lookup: CDR1 LNHNV, CDR2 YYDKDF (reference sequence). The sample in question was PBMCs, mostly from graft donor cells, obtained 180 days after TCRalphabeta/CD19-depleted stem cell transplant. The chain has TRBV15 and TRBJ2-3; D remains ambiguous. The source is a male patient aged 10 to 17 who had a stem cell transplant for acute lymphoblastic leukemia, so the T cells may come from the graft donor. The DNA for the CDR3 is TGTGCCACCAGCAGCCTCCTAGGATCCGGCACAGATACGCAGTATTTT. Amino acids: CATSSLLGSGTDTQYF. Full variable domain (remainder filled in from reference TRBV15 and TRBJ2-3): DAMVIQNPRYQVTQFGKPVTLSCSQTLNHNVMYWYQQKSSQAPKLLFHYYDKDFNNEADTPDNFQSRRPNTSFCFLDIRSPGLGDTAMYLCATSSLLGSGTDTQYFGPGTRLTVL.